The T cell receptor beta chain described here comes from a study of T cell changes during pregnancy in multiple sclerosis. This table comes from immunoSEQ multiplex PCR, and its TCRdb copy is limited to in-frame clones, with some not included. The profile shows just under 50,000 clones, around 90% of them singletons. V lost 7 bases to trimming and J lost 2 bases, with 11 bases between them. There are 13 residues in the CDR3. Germline V gene data show CDR1 as LNHDA and CDR2 as SQIVND (reference sequence). The clonotype was recovered from a female donor with multiple sclerosis, enrolled in a pregnancy study. The chain combines TRBV19 with TRBJ1-1; D remains unclear. This material consisted of CD8+ T cells from peripheral blood mononuclear cells, taken after pregnancy. The CDR3 sequence: CASTLHENTEAFF. For the CDR3, the DNA is TGTGCCAGTACCTTACACGAAAACACTGAAGCTTTCTTT.